This T cell receptor beta chain was captured by sequencing in a study of cytomegalovirus exposure and HLA in healthy donors (dated by TCRdb to about 2017). In terms of the full investigation: An earlier analysis of under 600 of the donors reported 250 to 350 Gb of sequence data and 117 million unique TCR beta sequences from about 180 million T cells. Roughly 310 gigabases of sequencing data and approximately 85 million unique TCR sequences were included in an early release covering 500 to 750 HLA-typed donors. The genetic ancestry cluster associated with self-reported Caucasian donors included 81% of the roughly 380 genotyped donors. The aim of the study was to test whether cataloging public T cell receptors could identify signatures of past pathogen exposure. The T cell repertoires of some 700 subjects were profiled by immunosequencing and related to cytomegalovirus serostatus. Along with the roughly 700-subject first cohort, a separate validation cohort of over a hundred different subjects was used. To predict cytomegalovirus infection status, the study combined high-throughput TCR immunosequencing, statistical association of individual TCRs with disease status, and machine learning. A later analysis re-analyzed previously published TCR beta repertoires from approximately 670 donors and added high-resolution HLA genotyping to study TCR occurrence patterns. In the later analysis, no new phenotypic data were used to find candidate immune exposures; instead, reliance was placed on TCR beta sequences and their occurrence across donors. An earlier analysis of several hundred of the donors applied high-throughput TCR beta sequencing to assess whether each TCR beta V gene segment acted as functional or pseudogenic. Donor age, sex, ethnicity and CMV serostatus were collected together with the repertoire data. A later genetic analysis took genome-wide SNP genotypes for about 55% of the 666 donors and used that subset as a discovery cohort. Every discovery cohort repertoire had been produced on one sequencing platform. Both class I and class II loci were covered by HLA typing, at four-digit resolution. The number of donors typed differed by locus, with 629-630 for A, B, C, DRB1 and DQB1, roughly 520 for DQA1, 600 to 610 for DPA1, and over 400 for DPB1. Because of strong linkage in the cohort, five DR-DQ haplotypes were treated as single units for association and clustering. Among over 350 genotyped donors of the cohort, an average of 235,054 unique TCR beta nucleotide sequences were sequenced per donor, approximately 20% of them non-productive. Summary of the overall study and its limitations: According to a later genetic analysis, donors in an Asian-associated ancestry cluster had fewer N-insertions in productive TCRs than the approximately 610-donor mean. In vitro tests confirmed that three of the cytomegalovirus-associated TCR beta chains recognize cytomegalovirus antigens. A further reported finding was that TCR beta sequences accurately predicted the HLA-A and HLA-B alleles for most subjects in the first cohort. The study gave a list of some 150 TCR beta chains associated with cytomegalovirus. Across donors, most TCR sequences were observed very rarely, whereas some public TCRs were present in many individuals. The presence/absence analyses assumed that sequencing depth was roughly uniform across donors, and that assumption may not be true. In a later analysis, 15,000 to 20,000 TCR beta sequences were associated with specific HLA alleles at a false discovery rate of 0.05. Correlated functional status among segregating V segments might reflect linkage disequilibrium, but an unknown experimental factor could not be ruled out. When HLA alleles, especially DR and DQ, strongly co-occurred, TCR associations were difficult to assign to individual alleles. This cohort had only TCR beta chains sequenced, and the lack of alpha or paired-chain data limited which features could be detected. Some IMGT-functional V segments, including TRBV6-2 and TRBV6-3, could not be told apart with the 87-base-pair reads, so those segments were excluded. A cluster of highly shared sequence variants was judged likely to represent a technical artifact of the sequencing pipeline. The only immune exposure information available for the cohort was CMV serostatus. In an earlier analysis of around 600 of the donors, most TCR beta V segments appeared in productive rearrangements about 90% or about 30% of the time, broadly matching IMGT annotations. According to a later analysis, parvovirus B19, influenza, CMV and Epstein-Barr virus appeared linked to several top co-occurrence clusters. In a later analysis, the rate of TCR association differed among HLA loci, with DRB1 alleles having the most associated TCRs and HLA-C alleles having the fewest. V-gene and J-gene trimming of TCR beta chains was associated with a missense DCLRE1C variant in a later genetic analysis, and the association was replicated in an independent cohort. A later analysis found that most CMV-associated TCR beta chains appeared HLA-restricted, with HLA associations seemingly driven largely by CMV exposure. The authors suggested that the approach could potentially be extended to other disease states and immunological phenotypes. Because counts were too low, seventeen rarely observed V segments, including chromosome 9 orphons, were left out of the earlier analysis of about 620 of the donors. In both the original and validation cohorts, the classifier was reported to diagnose cytomegalovirus status with high specificity and sensitivity. In a later analysis, HLA-associated TCR beta chains showed more clonal expansion and lower generation probabilities than non-associated chains that were equally common. Because HLA typing was missing for some donors at each locus, association tests included only the typed subset.

Libraries were made using the immunoSEQ multiplex PCR assay. The multiplex PCR relied on a mix of 60 forward primers for TCR Vbeta segments and 13 reverse primers for TCR Jbeta segments. The CDR3 region of rearranged TCR beta genes was amplified from genomic DNA by a multiplex PCR assay. The amplified TCR beta libraries were sequenced on the Illumina HiSeq System as 87-base-pair reads. In the source study's methods: In a later analysis, roughly 80 million unique TCR beta chains were counted across the roughly 610 repertoires, and roughly 10 million of these chains were shared by at least two donors. Raw reads were error-corrected and collapsed into unique sequences by a nearest-neighbor algorithm in which closely related sequences were merged to remove PCR and sequencing errors. Alignment of CDR3 sequences to IMGT reference sequences was used to assign V, D and J gene segments. For a sequence to be retained, a match of at least six nucleotides to both a V gene segment and a J gene segment was required. Rearrangements were called productive when the CDR3 lacked stop codons and stayed in frame with V and J; all others were non-productive. CDR3 was defined according to IMGT convention as the region running from the second conserved V-encoded cysteine to the conserved J-encoded phenylalanine. Sequences without an unambiguous match to a single V gene segment were excluded from the earlier analysis of 500 to 700 of the donors. In an earlier analysis of 500 to 750 of the donors, V segments were called functional above 56.7% productive rearrangements and were called segregating when the between-donor standard deviation exceeded 5%. A statistical classification framework was developed to diagnose cytomegalovirus status using the catalog of TCR beta chain sequences. A later analysis assigned V and J genes by comparing TCR nucleotide sequences with IMGT/GENE-DB human TR gene sequences. In a later analysis, CDR3 sequences and most-parsimonious VDJ recombination scenarios were assigned using the TCRdist pipeline. In a later analysis, every TCR beta chain was defined by the combination of its CDR3 amino acid sequence and its V-gene family, and reads without a unique V-gene family were dropped. To address suspected cross-contamination and a sequencing artifact, a later analysis removed around 600 highly shared, low-generation-probability nucleotide sequences. In a later analysis, a clonal expansion index for each public chain was calculated from normalized within-repertoire ranks of inferred template counts. In a later analysis, generation probabilities were computed using a VDJ recombination model fitted to out-of-frame rearrangements, and the results were checked against IGoR. A later analysis scored TCR-TCR, TCR-HLA and TCR-CMV co-occurrence with hypergeometric tests, applying a repertoire-size bias correction to TCR pairs. False discovery rates were estimated in a later analysis by permuting HLA or CMV assignments 20 times. In a later analysis, co-occurring TCRs were grouped with DBSCAN, and TCRdist sequence similarity was added when clustering was performed within HLA-allele-positive subsets. Co-occurrence clustering excluded repertoires with fewer than 30,000 or more than 120,000 public chains, plus five with anomalous nucleotide sharing. Drawn from immuneACCESS, this table holds only the in-frame rearrangements with V and J called that TCRdb kept. Clones are partly lost; checked studies trace under half to an unresolved V gene and leave the rest unexplained. V and J calls and clone size are copied from that table; D and trimming were computed from the DNA. The sample contains some 120,000 clones, around 67% of them found a single time. The ten largest clones represent 4% to 5.5% of the sample.

With respect to this clone: Its binding antigen is unknown. Base qualities were left out, and no much larger clone turns up one base away.

Its CDR3 holds 16 amino acids, cysteine through phenylalanine. The retained sequence is limited to the CDR3, 48 bases, with the frame set at the first base. CDR1 and CDR2 were assigned from the germline V gene (reference sequence) as MNHEY and SMNVEV. V is clipped by 8 bases and J by 1 base, and the sequence between their germline boundaries is 18 bases long. The cohort consisted of approximately 690 healthy bone marrow donors. All cohort members were sampled while nominally healthy, although unrecorded immune exposures were likely present. The donor was CMV seropositive and belonged to the group of 250 to 300 seropositive cohort members. A peripheral blood sample was provided by each donor, and peripheral blood mononuclear cells were used for TCR beta sequencing. The Qiagen DNeasy Blood Extraction Kit was used to extract genomic DNA from the blood cell samples.

The source is a man aged 55 to 70 in good health and CMV-seropositive. Specimen: PBMCs. Recombination connected TRBV27 to TRBJ1-5, and possibly TRBD1, on 6 matching bases. The CDR3 reads CASRTTGGGSNQPQHF. The nucleotide sequence reads TGTGCCAGCCGCACAACGGGAGGGGGAAGCAATCAGCCCCAGCATTTT.